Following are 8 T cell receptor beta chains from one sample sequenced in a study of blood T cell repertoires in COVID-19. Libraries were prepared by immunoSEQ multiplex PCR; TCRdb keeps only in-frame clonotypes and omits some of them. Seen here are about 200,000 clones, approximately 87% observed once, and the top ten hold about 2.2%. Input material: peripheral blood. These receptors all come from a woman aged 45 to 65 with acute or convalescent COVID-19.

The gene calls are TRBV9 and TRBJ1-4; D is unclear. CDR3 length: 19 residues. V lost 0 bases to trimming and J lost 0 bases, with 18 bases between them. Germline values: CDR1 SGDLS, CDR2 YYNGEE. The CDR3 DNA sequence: TGTGCCAGCAGCGTAGCTCCCACGGAGGCCGCCGCAACTAATGAAAAACTGTTTTTT. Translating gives CASSVAPTEAAATNEKLFF.

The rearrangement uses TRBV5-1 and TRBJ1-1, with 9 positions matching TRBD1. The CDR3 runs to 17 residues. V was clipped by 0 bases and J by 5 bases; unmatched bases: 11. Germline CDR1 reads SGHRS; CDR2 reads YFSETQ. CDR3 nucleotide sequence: TGCGCCAGCAGCTTGGATTGGCTGGGGACAGGGAGTACTGAAGCTTTCTTT. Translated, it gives CASSLDWLGTGSTEAFF.

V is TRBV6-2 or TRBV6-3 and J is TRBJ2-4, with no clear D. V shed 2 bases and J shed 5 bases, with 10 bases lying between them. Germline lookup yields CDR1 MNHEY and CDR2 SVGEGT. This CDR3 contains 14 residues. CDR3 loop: CASSYGDRQNIQYF. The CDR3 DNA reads TGTGCCAGCAGTTACGGAGATCGACAAAACATTCAGTACTTC.

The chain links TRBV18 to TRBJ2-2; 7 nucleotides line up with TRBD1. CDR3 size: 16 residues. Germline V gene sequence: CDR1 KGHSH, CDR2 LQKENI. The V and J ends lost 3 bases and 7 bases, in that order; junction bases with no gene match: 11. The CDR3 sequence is CASSPGLDRAHGELFF. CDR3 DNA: TGTGCCAGCTCACCCGGCCTTGACAGGGCCCACGGGGAGCTGTTTTTT.

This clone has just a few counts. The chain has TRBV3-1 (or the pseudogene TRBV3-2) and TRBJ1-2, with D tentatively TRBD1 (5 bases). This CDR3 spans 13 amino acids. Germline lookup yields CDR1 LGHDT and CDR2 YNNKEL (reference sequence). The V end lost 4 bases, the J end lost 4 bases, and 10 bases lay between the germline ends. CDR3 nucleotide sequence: TGTGCCAGCAGCCTGGGGCTCCTCTATGGCTACACCTTC. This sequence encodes CASSLGLLYGYTF.

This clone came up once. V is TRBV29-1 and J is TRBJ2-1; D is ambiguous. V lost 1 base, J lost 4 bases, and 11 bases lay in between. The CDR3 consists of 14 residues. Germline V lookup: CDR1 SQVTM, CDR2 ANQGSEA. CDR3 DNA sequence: TGCAGCGTTGAAGGGGTAGAGACATACAATGAGCAGTTCTTC. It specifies CSVEGVETYNEQFF.

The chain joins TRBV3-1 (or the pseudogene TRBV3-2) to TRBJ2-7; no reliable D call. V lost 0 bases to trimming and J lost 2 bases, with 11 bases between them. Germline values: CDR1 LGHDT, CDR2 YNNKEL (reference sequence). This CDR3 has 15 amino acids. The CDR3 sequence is CASSQDQARTYEQYF. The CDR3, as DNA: TGTGCCAGCAGCCAAGACCAGGCCCGAACCTACGAGCAGTACTTC.

The CDR3 here is CASSFTLRGELFF. DNA of the CDR3: TGTGCCAGCAGCTTTACTTTGAGGGGGGAGCTGTTTTTT. This chain connects TRBV7-2 to TRBJ2-2; no definite D call. The CDR3 consists of 13 residues. Germline V lookup: CDR1 SGHTA, CDR2 FQGNSA. V shed 3 bases and J shed 8 bases, with 10 bases lying between them.